These 17 T cell receptor beta chains share one sample of origin, sequenced in a study of Graves' ophthalmopathy and Graves' hyperthyroidism. TCR beta CDR3 amplification used RNA transcripts. HTBI-primed RT-PCR formed the first round, and a multiplex PCR formed the second. TCRdb reprocessed the multiplex PCR reads with MiXCR, giving one entry per CDR3 protein. The sample holds some 150,000 distinct CDR3 sequences, approximately 40% seen once. Material: peripheral blood. The receptors shown here come from a man in his thirties or forties with Graves' ophthalmopathy.

The table lists this clonotype with many counts. The chain couples TRBV12-3 or TRBV12-4 to TRBJ2-7; 12 bases are shared with TRBD2. With V trimmed by 5 bases and J by 0 bases, 2 bases remained unmatched. CDR3 size: 15 residues. Written as DNA, the CDR3 is TGTGCCAGCAGTGGGACTAGCGGGTCCTCCTACGAGCAGTACTTC. Amino acid sequence: CASSGTSGSSYEQYF.

There are many counts of this clonotype. Here the CDR3 reads CASTLTGGAKYIQYF. CDR3 DNA: TGTGCCAGCACCCTAACAGGGGGCGCAAAATACATTCAGTACTTC. V usage is TRBV28 and J usage is TRBJ2-4, with 9 bases fitting TRBD1. The CDR3 is made up of 15 amino acids. The V segment lost 7 bases and the J segment 8 bases; nucleotides outside the gene matches: 12. Germline V gene sequence: CDR1 MDHEN, CDR2 SYDVKM.

This clonotype was detected many times. This sequence joins TRBV7-3 and TRBJ2-5, with D perhaps matching TRBD1 or TRBD2 (5 bases each). The CDR3 covers 13 residues. V lost 5 bases, J lost 4 bases, and 11 bases lay in between. Germline V CDR1 and CDR2: SGHTA, FQGTGA. In DNA form, the CDR3 reads TGTGCCAGCAGCCCCTCCGGGGCAGAGACCCAGTACTTC. Translated, it gives CASSPSGAETQYF.

This clonotype was seen repeatedly, ten times or more. The rearrangement joins TRBV30 to TRBJ2-1, with 8 positions matching TRBD2. The CDR3 totals 14 residues. J gave up 5 bases and V 1 base, and 4 bases lay outside the gene matches. Per the germline V gene, CDR1 is GTSNPN and CDR2 is SVGIG (reference sequence). The CDR3 sequence: CAWSDSGTNNEQFF. The CDR3 region has the DNA TGTGCCTGGAGTGATAGCGGGACCAACAATGAGCAGTTCTTC.

This rearrangement joins TRBV28 to TRBJ1-3, with D maybe TRBD1 (5 bases). Germline CDR1 and CDR2: MDHEN and SYDVKM. The V and J ends lost 3 bases and 3 bases respectively, with 15 bases between them. The CDR3 spans 16 residues. The CDR3 DNA reads TGTGCCAGCAGTTTTGGGCGGGGGAAGGTTGGAAACACCATATATTTT. Translating gives CASSFGRGKVGNTIYF.

This clonotype was observed at least ten times. The chain recombines TRBV30 with TRBJ2-3; weak D call: TRBD2 (5 bases). From germline, CDR1 is GTSNPN and CDR2 SVGIG (reference sequence). V lost 2 bases and J lost 3, with 9 bases in between. The CDR3 loop spans 13 amino acids. As DNA, the CDR3 is TGTGCCTGGAGTACTTCGGGGACAGATACGCAGTATTTT. Translating it yields CAWSTSGTDTQYF.

The chain joins TRBV20-1 to TRBJ1-6; perhaps TRBD1 as D (5 bases). The CDR3 has 16 amino acids. Trimming removed 3 bases at V and 7 bases at J, with 19 bases between. Germline values: CDR1 DFQATT, CDR2 SNEGSKA (reference sequence). Written as DNA, the CDR3 is TGCAGTGCTAGTGCCCCATGGGGCAGGAAAAATTCACCCCTCCACTTT. Its protein is CSASAPWGRKNSPLHF.

This clonotype was seen many times. The rearrangement uses TRBV20-1 and TRBJ2-5; D is unclear. V lost 3 bases to trimming and J lost 5 bases, with 10 bases between them. CDR3 length: 12 amino acids. Germline loops: CDR1 DFQATT, CDR2 SNEGSKA (reference sequence). The CDR3 region is CSARISAETQYF. In DNA form, the CDR3 reads TGCAGTGCTAGGATTTCGGCGGAGACCCAGTACTTC.

This clonotype was recorded at least ten times. The chain couples TRBV6-2 or TRBV6-3 to TRBJ2-7; the D is unclear. Germline V CDR1 and CDR2: MNHEY, SVGEGT. This CDR3 has 12 residues. V was pared by 7 bases and J by 5 bases, with 12 bases between. The CDR3, as DNA: TGTGCCAGCATGGGTAGGGTCGACGAGCAGTACTTC. Its protein product is CASMGRVDEQYF.

The chain carries TRBV6-5 and TRBJ1-1, with 11 bases aligning to TRBD1. The germline V gene has CDR1 MNHEY and CDR2 SVGAGI. Unmatched junction bases numbered 10, after V lost 4 bases and J lost 6 bases. CDR3 length: 16 residues. CDR3 DNA: TGTGCCAGCAGTTGGCATTTACCGGGACAGGGGGCTGAAGCTTTCTTT. Its protein product is CASSWHLPGQGAEAFF.

The V gene is TRBV20-1, the J gene TRBJ1-2; D is possibly TRBD1 (5 bases). The germline V gene encodes CDR1 DFQATT and CDR2 SNEGSKA (reference sequence). This CDR3 contains 12 residues. The CDR3 region is CSVRDPGYGYTF. The CDR3 nucleotides read TGCAGCGTACGGGACCCGGGCTATGGCTACACCTTC.

In its sample, this clonotype was seen many times. This sequence joins TRBV19 and TRBJ1-1; a weak D match, TRBD1 (5 bases). The CDR3 consists of 13 residues. Germline V lookup: CDR1 LNHDA, CDR2 SQIVND (reference sequence). V lost 5 bases, J lost 3 bases, and 10 bases lay in between. Written as DNA, the CDR3 is TGTGCCAGTAGTCCGCGGGGGGACACTGAAGCTTTCTTT. As protein: CASSPRGDTEAFF.

The V and J genes are TRBV28 and TRBJ1-5; perhaps TRBD1 as D (5 bases). The CDR3 loop spans 13 amino acids. Trimming pared 10 bases from V and 5 bases from J, leaving 15 bases between. From germline, CDR1 is MDHEN and CDR2 SYDVKM. The CDR3 DNA follows: TGTGCCATTCGGACCGGGACCTATCAGCCCCAGCATTTT. Translation gives CAIRTGTYQPQHF.

This clonotype was counted many times. This CDR3 is CASSTSVGDTQYF. CDR3 DNA sequence: TGTGCCAGCAGCACCTCTGTTGGAGATACGCAGTATTTT. V is TRBV6-1 and J is TRBJ2-3; no reliable D call. This CDR3 has 13 residues. Trimming pared 6 bases from V and 5 bases from J, leaving 12 bases between. Germline V gene lookup returns CDR1 MNHNS and CDR2 SASEGT.

Turning to this clonotype: Compared with germline, one end of the junction differs, possibly owing to a read error. The gene calls are TRBV12-3 or TRBV12-4 and TRBJ1-1; no clear D. This CDR3 spans 13 amino acids. This chain's CDR3 is CASRPLSALGQVF. The CDR3 nucleotides are TGTGCCAGCAGGCCGCTCTCAGCGCTAGGGCAAGTGTTT.

This clonotype was observed many times. The genes are TRBV7-3 and TRBJ1-1; TRBD1 might be the D (6 bases). V lost 7 bases to trimming and J lost 1 base, with 10 bases between them. CDR3 length: 13 residues. Germline assignment: CDR1 SGHTA and CDR2 FQGTGA. As DNA, the CDR3 is TGTGCCAGCAAGGGGGAGCGGAACACTGAAGCTTTCTTT. This codes for CASKGERNTEAFF.

The sample holds many counts of this clonotype. The chain recombines TRBV13 with TRBJ1-1, with 9 bases fitting TRBD1. The V and J ends lost 5 bases and 4 bases, in that order; junction bases with no gene match: 8. CDR3 size: 15 residues. Germline CDR1 PRHDT, CDR2 FYEKMQ (reference sequence). This CDR3 is CASSPEGQGSTEAFF. Written as DNA, the CDR3 is TGTGCCAGCAGCCCCGAAGGACAGGGGAGCACTGAAGCTTTCTTT.